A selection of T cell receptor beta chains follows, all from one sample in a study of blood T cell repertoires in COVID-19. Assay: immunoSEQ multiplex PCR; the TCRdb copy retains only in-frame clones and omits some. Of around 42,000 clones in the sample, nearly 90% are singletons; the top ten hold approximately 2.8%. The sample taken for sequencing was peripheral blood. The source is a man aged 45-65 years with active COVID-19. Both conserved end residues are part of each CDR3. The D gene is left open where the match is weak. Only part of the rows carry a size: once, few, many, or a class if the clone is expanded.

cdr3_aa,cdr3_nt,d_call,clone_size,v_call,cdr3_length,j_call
CASSSTSRPPYNEQFF,TGTGCCAGCAGCTCGACTAGTCGACCACCATACAATGAGCAGTTCTTC,-,-,TRBV5-5,16,TRBJ2-1
CASRPSGTSRGEQFF,TGTGCCAGCAGGCCGAGTGGGACTAGCCGTGGTGAGCAGTTCTTC,TRBD2,-,TRBV11-1,15,TRBJ2-1
CASTTAGTLNTGELFF,TGTGCCAGCACCACCGCCGGGACACTTAACACCGGGGAGCTGTTTTTT,-,-,TRBV27,16,TRBJ2-2
CASSRTGELFF,TGTGCCAGCAGCCGGACCGGGGAGCTGTTTTTT,-,-,TRBV6-5,11,TRBJ2-2
CASSLPSGGSSYGYTF,TGTGCCAGCAGCCTCCCCTCGGGGGGATCCAGCTATGGCTACACCTTC,-,-,TRBV7-9,16,TRBJ1-2
CASSQDTAGGPNTQYF,TGTGCCAGCAGCCAAGATACAGCGGGGGGGCCGAATACGCAGTATTTT,TRBD2,-,TRBV3-1/TRBV3-2,16,TRBJ2-3
CASSSPTGPAEAFF,TGTGCCAGCAGTTCCCCGACAGGGCCGGCTGAAGCTTTCTTT,TRBD1,-,TRBV28,14,TRBJ1-1
CASSSLYPGVAGDTGELFF,TGCGCCAGCAGCTCGCTTTACCCCGGGGTAGCGGGAGACACCGGGGAGCTGTTTTTT,TRBD2,-,TRBV5-1,19,TRBJ2-2
CASSQDDVAEGEAFF,TGCGCCAGCAGCCAAGATGACGTGGCGGAAGGTGAAGCTTTCTTT,-,-,TRBV4-1,15,TRBJ1-1
CACSSGGIILTGELFF,TGTGCCTGCAGTAGCGGGGGGATAATCCTCACCGGGGAGCTGTTTTTT,TRBD2,-,TRBV30,16,TRBJ2-2
CASSLFPQGAGANVLTF,TGTGCCAGCAGTTTATTCCCCCAGGGTGCTGGGGCCAACGTCCTGACTTTC,-,-,TRBV27,17,TRBJ2-6
CASSLSAGDYNEQFF,TGTGCCAGCAGCTTATCAGCGGGGGACTACAATGAGCAGTTCTTC,TRBD2,-,TRBV7-3,15,TRBJ2-1
CASSYSAGPARGYGYTF,TGTGCCAGCAGTTACTCGGCGGGCCCCGCACGGGGCTATGGCTACACCTTC,-,-,TRBV6-2/TRBV6-3,17,TRBJ1-2
CASSYSRQGYEQFF,TGTGCCAGCAGTTACTCGCGACAGGGCTATGAGCAGTTCTTC,TRBD1,-,TRBV6-5,14,TRBJ2-1
CASRLDPGCANYGYTF,TGTGCAAGTCGCTTAGATCCGGGGTGTGCTAACTATGGCTACACCTTC,-,-,TRBV12-2,16,TRBJ1-2
CASSLYARGTAVTVNTEAFF,TGTGCCAGCAGTTTGTATGCCCGCGGGACAGCGGTCACGGTGAACACTGAAGCTTTCTTT,TRBD1,-,TRBV27,20,TRBJ1-1
CASSLQGAGGYTF,TGTGCCAGCAGTCTCCAGGGGGCAGGTGGCTACACCTTC,TRBD1,-,TRBV27,13,TRBJ1-2
CASSRDPRGTDTQYF,TGTGCTAGCAGCCGCGATCCCCGGGGCACAGATACGCAGTATTTT,-,-,TRBV7-7,15,TRBJ2-3
CASSFLTGGSYEQYF,TGTGCCAGCAGCTTTCTAACAGGGGGCTCCTACGAGCAGTACTTC,TRBD1,once,TRBV5-6,15,TRBJ2-7
CASGTGQGSNQPQHF,TGTGCTAGTGGCACCGGACAGGGTAGCAATCAGCCCCAGCATTTT,TRBD1,-,TRBV12-5,15,TRBJ1-5
CASTSGLGNSGANVLTF,TGCGCCAGCACCTCTGGACTGGGGAACTCTGGGGCCAACGTCCTGACTTTC,-,-,TRBV4-1,17,TRBJ2-6
CASSGQRGNEKLFF,TGTGCCAGCAGCGGACAGAGAGGAAATGAAAAACTGTTTTTT,-,-,TRBV6-5,14,TRBJ1-4
CASSKTTGSQTQETQYF,TGCGCCAGCAGCAAAACGACAGGGTCGCAGACTCAAGAGACCCAGTACTTC,TRBD1,-,TRBV5-1,17,TRBJ2-5
CASSYAGTGEGEQYF,TGTGCCAGCAGCTATGCCGGGACAGGGGAAGGCGAGCAGTACTTC,-,-,TRBV21-1,15,TRBJ2-7
CASSFRDRSITSTDTQYF,TGTGCCAGCTCATTCCGGGACAGGTCGATTACTAGCACAGATACGCAGTATTTT,TRBD1,-,TRBV18,18,TRBJ2-3
CASSREPDFPTEAFF,TGTGCCAGCAGCCGAGAGCCGGACTTCCCCACTGAAGCTTTCTTT,-,-,TRBV7-9,15,TRBJ1-1
CASSLLLPYRGSTGELFF,TGTGCCAGCAGTTTATTATTGCCCTACAGGGGGTCTACCGGGGAGCTGTTTTTT,TRBD1,few,TRBV27,18,TRBJ2-2
CASSLEAGQATGELFF,TGCGCCAGCAGCTTGGAGGCGGGACAGGCCACCGGGGAGCTGTTTTTT,TRBD1,-,TRBV5-1,16,TRBJ2-2
CAISAQTGGTSNQPQHF,TGTGCCATCAGTGCGCAGACAGGGGGGACTAGCAATCAGCCCCAGCATTTT,TRBD1,-,TRBV10-3,17,TRBJ1-5
CASSLARGGSWETQYF,TGTGCCAGCAGCTTGGCCCGGGGGGGCAGTTGGGAGACCCAGTACTTC,TRBD2,-,TRBV7-9,16,TRBJ2-5
CPPGTGDGANVLTF,TGCCCCCCCGGGACAGGGGATGGGGCCAACGTCCTGACTTTC,TRBD1,-,TRBV29-1,14,TRBJ2-6
CASSSLTGLAGAGLNTQYF,TGTGCCAGCAGTTCGTTGACCGGACTAGCGGGGGCCGGGCTTAATACGCAGTATTTT,TRBD2,-,TRBV27,19,TRBJ2-3
CASSPNYRRNTGELFF,TGTGCCAGCAGCCCTAACTACAGGAGGAACACCGGGGAGCTGTTTTTT,-,-,TRBV7-3,16,TRBJ2-2
CASSFQNQETQYF,TGTGCCAGCAGTTTCCAGAATCAAGAGACCCAGTACTTC,-,once,TRBV3-1/TRBV3-2,13,TRBJ2-5
CASSTDRGKGPQHF,TGTGCCAGTAGTACTGACAGGGGGAAAGGGCCCCAGCATTTT,TRBD1,-,TRBV19,14,TRBJ1-5
CASSFNEQYF,TGTGCCAGCAGCTTTAACGAGCAGTACTTC,-,-,TRBV11-2,10,TRBJ2-7
CASTGGGNTEAFF,TGTGCCAGCACGGGGGGGGGAAATACTGAAGCTTTCTTT,-,-,TRBV18,13,TRBJ1-1
CASSQVNGGPFEQYF,TGCGCCAGCAGCCAAGTAAACGGGGGGCCTTTCGAGCAGTACTTC,-,-,TRBV4-1,15,TRBJ2-7
CASSPGLGYTDTQYF,TGTGCCAGCAGTCCGGGACTAGGCTACACAGATACGCAGTATTTT,TRBD2,once,TRBV28,15,TRBJ2-3
CASSVEGLRDTQYF,TGTGCCAGCAGCGTAGAGGGACTGCGGGATACGCAGTATTTT,-,-,TRBV9,14,TRBJ2-3